The rows below give T cell receptor beta chains drawn from one sample of a study of cytomegalovirus exposure and HLA in healthy donors. Produced via immunoSEQ multiplex PCR; TCRdb's table is partial and in-frame only. Of approximately 140,000 clones in the sample, 60% to 85% were seen once. Sequences were obtained from PBMCs. These receptors all come from a young man in good health and CMV-seronegative. CDR3s include the opening cysteine and the closing phenylalanine or tryptophan. D genes are given only for firm matches. Only some rows state a clone size, as once, few, many or a class for expanded clones.

V,J,size,D,DNA,CDR3
TRBV5-6,TRBJ2-3,.,.,TGTGCCAGCAGCCGTGGGGGAGGCGGGGGCCTAATAGATACGCAGTATTTT,CASSRGGGGGLIDTQYF
TRBV6-9,TRBJ2-5,.,.,TGTGCCAGCAGTTCCCCACCTCCGGGACAAGAGACCCAGTACTTC,CASSSPPPGQETQYF
TRBV27,TRBJ1-2,.,.,TGTGCCAGCAGCTTCCAGGGGTCGGGCTATGGCTACACCTTC,CASSFQGSGYGYTF
TRBV6-1,TRBJ2-5,once,.,TGTGCCACCCTACCAGGGTCGGGAGAGACCCAGTACTTC,CATLPGSGETQYF
TRBV5-6,TRBJ2-1,few,TRBD1,TGTGCCAGCAGCTACACAGGGGAAGAGCAGTTCTTC,CASSYTGEEQFF
TRBV11-2,TRBJ2-5,.,TRBD1,TGTGCCAGCAGCTCCCGGACAGGGAGCCACCAAGAGACCCAGTACTTC,CASSSRTGSHQETQYF
TRBV2,TRBJ2-7,.,TRBD1,TGTGCCAGCAGAGACAGGGACCTCCCCTACGAGCAGTACTTC,CASRDRDLPYEQYF
TRBV30,TRBJ2-1,.,TRBD1,TGTGCCTGGAGTGCTACAGGGGCCTCCTACAATGAGCAGTTCTTC,CAWSATGASYNEQFF
TRBV19,TRBJ2-2,.,.,TGTGCCAGCTACAGGGATCGAGGAACCGGGGAGCTGTTTTTT,CASYRDRGTGELFF
TRBV19,TRBJ2-1,.,TRBD2,TGTGCCAGTAGTTCTAGCGGGCCTACCTACAATGAGCAGTTCTTC,CASSSSGPTYNEQFF
TRBV30,TRBJ2-2,.,.,TGTGCCTGGAGGTTTAGGACTACCGGGGAGCTGTTTTTT,CAWRFRTTGELFF
TRBV5-4,TRBJ2-6,.,TRBD1,TGTGCCAGCAGCCTCTGGACAGGGGGCGGGTCTGGGGCCAACGTCCTGACTTTC,CASSLWTGGGSGANVLTF
TRBV7-6,TRBJ1-1,few,.,TGTGCCAGCAGCTTAGTCGCAGGCAAGAACACTGAAGCTTTCTTT,CASSLVAGKNTEAFF
TRBV7-9,TRBJ1-2,.,TRBD1,TGTGCCAGCAGCTTATGGGTGTCGGGACAGGGTATGTGGAACTATGGCTACACCTTC,CASSLWVSGQGMWNYGYTF
TRBV9,TRBJ1-3,.,TRBD1,TGTGCCAGCAGCGTGGAGACAGGGGGAGGAAACACCATATATTTT,CASSVETGGGNTIYF
TRBV7-8,TRBJ2-1,.,.,TGTGCCAGCAGCTTAGCGGCCTTCTACAATGAGCAGTTCTTC,CASSLAAFYNEQFF
TRBV14,TRBJ2-7,.,.,TGTGCCAGCAGAGGGGGACCGAGCTACGAGCAGTACTTC,CASRGGPSYEQYF